This TCR beta chain emerged from a study of blood T cell repertoires in COVID-19. Study-level background: Researchers got acute and convalescent COVID-19 samples from the United States, Italy and Spain. PBMCs, B-cell-depleted T cells, or T cells were the source of the cDNA or gDNA that made up the material.

Data came from immunoSEQ multiplex PCR; TCRdb stores just in-frame clones and leaves some out. The sample has 150,000 or so clones, around nine tenths seen once. Germline lookup yields CDR1 SGHNT and CDR2 YYREEE (reference sequence). This CDR3 has 14 amino acids. The ends lost 5 bases at V and 3 bases at J; junction bases unmatched: 5. The chain is built from TRBV5-4 and TRBJ2-7; 10 nucleotides align to TRBD2. Sample: peripheral blood. The sequence was obtained from a human donor in a cohort sampled during active COVID-19. Written as DNA, the CDR3 is TGTGCCAGCAGGCTAGCGGGAGAGGTCTACGAGCAGTACTTC. Its protein product is CASRLAGEVYEQYF.